The 24 T cell receptor beta chains below were found in one sample sequenced in a study of cytomegalovirus exposure and HLA in healthy donors. The PCR contained 60 Vbeta and 13 Jbeta primers. Repertoires were generated with immunoSEQ multiplex PCR, while TCRdb's copy carries only in-frame clones and drops some. The data show some 110,000 clones, roughly 74% seen once. The sample comprised PBMCs. The origin of the receptors is a woman aged 50 to 60 in good health and CMV-seropositive.

This chain links TRBV30 with TRBJ1-2; 10 bases fit TRBD1. This CDR3 is 14 amino acids long. Trimming at V came to 6 bases and at J to 8 bases, leaving 12 bases not matched to a gene. Per germline, CDR1 GTSNPN and CDR2 SVGIG (reference sequence). DNA for the CDR3: TGTGCCTGCGTAACAACCGGGACAGGGGAAGGCTACACCTTC. Amino acids: CACVTTGTGEGYTF.

In this sample, this clone turned up once. The V and J genes are TRBV4-2 and TRBJ2-3; no firm D call. The CDR3 is 14 residues long. V lost 6 bases and J lost 2, with 12 bases in between. Germline CDR1 reads LGHNA; CDR2 reads YNFKEQ. The CDR3, as DNA: TGTGCCAGCAGTCCTTACGAGTCCACAGATACGCAGTATTTT. Residues: CASSPYESTDTQYF.

The chain uses TRBV7-2 and TRBJ1-2, with 10 bases identical to TRBD1. The J segment lost 8 bases and the V segment lost 6 bases, leaving 6 bases of the junction unmatched. From germline, CDR1 is SGHTA and CDR2 FQGNSA. The CDR3 loop spans 13 amino acids. The CDR3 reads CASRPGTGVGYTF. CDR3 nucleotide sequence: TGTGCCAGCAGACCCGGGACAGGGGTCGGCTACACCTTC.

This chain uses TRBV5-1 with TRBJ2-5; no firm D call. The CDR3 has 14 amino acids. The V gene lost 2 bases and the J gene lost 2 bases, with 10 bases spanning the gap. Per germline, CDR1 SGHRS and CDR2 YFSETQ. The CDR3 sequence: CASSFDTSQETQYF. In DNA, the CDR3 is TGCGCCAGCAGCTTTGACACTTCACAAGAGACCCAGTACTTC.

The chain joins TRBV4-3 to TRBJ2-7, with D possibly being TRBD1 (5 bases). CDR3 size: 15 residues. Germline values: CDR1 LGHNA, CDR2 YSLEER. V was shortened by 4 bases and J by 9 bases, with 22 bases between the two germline ends. CDR3 bases: TGCGCCAGCAGCCCTCTGGAGACAGATCCCACTCGGCAGTACTTC. Its protein is CASSPLETDPTRQYF.

This clone was seen more than once but under ten times. This chain joins TRBV6-5 and TRBJ1-2; D unclear. The germline gives CDR1 MNHEY, CDR2 SVGAGI. Trimming stripped 7 bases from V and 4 bases from J, with 16 bases between. The CDR3 totals 14 residues. The CDR3 sequence is CASKASAVGYGYTF. CDR3 DNA sequence: TGTGCCAGCAAGGCGAGCGCCGTGGGCTATGGCTACACCTTC.

The chain carries TRBV5-1 and TRBJ1-5; D unclear. Germline V gives CDR1 SGHRS, CDR2 YFSETQ. V gave up 3 bases and J gave up 3 bases, with 7 bases separating them. The CDR3 covers 13 residues. The DNA of the CDR3 is TGCGCCAGCAGCTGGGCAGACAATCAGCCCCAGCATTTT. This codes for CASSWADNQPQHF. Combining the CDR3 with reference TRBV5-1 and TRBJ1-5 gives the whole variable domain KAGVTQTPRYLIKTRGQQVTLSCSPISGHRSVSWYQQTPGQGLQFLFEYFSETQRNKGNFPGRFSGRQFSNSRSEMNVSTLELGDSALYLCASSWADNQPQHFGDGTRLSIL.

The chain has TRBV6-5 and TRBJ2-3, with a weak D call TRBD1 (6 bases). CDR3 length: 13 residues. The V and J ends lost 4 bases and 2 bases respectively, with 7 bases between them. Germline-derived CDR1 and CDR2 are MNHEY and SVGAGI. The CDR3 DNA reads as TGTGCCAGCAGTTGGACAGACACAGATACGCAGTATTTT. Amino acid sequence: CASSWTDTDTQYF.

J is TRBJ2-3 and V is TRBV11-3; 8 bases agree with TRBD1. With V trimmed by 3 bases and J by 5 bases, 7 bases remained unmatched. Germline loops: CDR1 SGHNT, CDR2 YENEEA. This CDR3 contains 15 residues. The CDR3 loop is CASSFGGRGRDTQYF. CDR3 nucleotides: TGTGCCAGCAGCTTTGGCGGCAGGGGGCGAGATACGCAGTATTTT.

In this sample, this clone turned up once. The rearrangement joins TRBV5-6 to TRBJ2-5; no clear D gene. The CDR3 covers 14 residues. Germline V CDR1 and CDR2: SGHDT, YYEEEE. Trimming took off 2 bases at V and 1 base at J, with 9 bases between the two ends. CDR3 sequence: CASSFGPSQETQYF. CDR3 nucleotides: TGTGCCAGCAGCTTTGGCCCGTCCCAAGAGACCCAGTACTTC.

V is TRBV7-9 and J is TRBJ2-3; a possible D gene is TRBD2 (6 bases). Trimming shortened V by 5 bases and J by 0 bases, and 15 bases separated the two germline ends. Per germline, CDR1 SEHNR and CDR2 FQNEAQ (reference sequence). This CDR3 has 16 residues. The CDR3 reads CASSPTRDFSTDTQYF. The CDR3, as DNA: TGTGCCAGCAGCCCAACCCGGGACTTCAGCACAGATACGCAGTATTTT. Full variable domain (rest looked up from reference TRBV7-9 and TRBJ2-3): DTGVSQNPRHKITKRGQNVTFRCDPISEHNRLYWYRQTLGQGPEFLTYFQNEAQLEKSRLLSDRFSAERPKGSFSTLEIQRTEQGDSAMYLCASSPTRDFSTDTQYFGPGTRLTVL.

With regard to this clone: Compared with germline, one end of the junction differs, possibly owing to a read error. The same CDR3 also results from other DNA sequences found in this sample. J is TRBJ2-7 and V is TRBV10-1, with 11 bases that match TRBD2. This CDR3 has 16 residues. Germline V gene lookup returns CDR1 WNHNN and CDR2 SYGVQD (reference sequence). DNA for the CDR3: TGCGCCAGCAGCGAGTCTCGGACTAGCGGGCTATACGAGCAGTACTTC. Translated: CASSESRTSGLYEQYF.

The genes are TRBV7-2 and TRBJ1-3, with D hard to call. CDR3 length: 16 residues. Germline CDR1 is SGHTA and CDR2 is FQGNSA. The V and J ends lost 5 bases and 4 bases respectively, with 18 bases between them. As DNA, the CDR3 is TGTGCCAGCAGCCCCGAGAGCGGCCGTGCAGGAAACACCATATATTTT. It translates to CASSPESGRAGNTIYF.

This clone has only one observation. The genes are TRBV4-3 and TRBJ2-3; 7 positions match TRBD2. The V gene's germline CDR1 is LGHNA and CDR2 YSLEER. This CDR3 is built from 13 residues. Losses at the gene ends were 2 bases for V and 9 bases for J; bases not matched to a gene: 5. The CDR3 is CASSQSTSRTQYF. CDR3 nucleotide sequence: TGCGCCAGCAGCCAATCGACTAGCAGAACGCAGTATTTT.

This clone was observed a single time. The chain has TRBV28 and TRBJ1-4; 7 bases align to TRBD1. The junction had 5 bases not matched to a gene; V was cut back by 1 base and J by 6 bases. The CDR3 totals 15 residues. Germline lookup yields CDR1 MDHEN and CDR2 SYDVKM. In DNA form, the CDR3 reads TGTGCCAGCAGTTTATTGGGACAGAGGGATGAAAAACTGTTTTTT. Amino acids: CASSLLGQRDEKLFF.

The genes are TRBV4-1 and TRBJ2-5; 7 bases match TRBD2. The CDR3 has 17 amino acids. CDR1 and CDR2 from the germline V gene are MGHRA and YSYEKL. Trimming cost V 0 bases and J 5 bases; bases outside gene matches: 12. The CDR3: CASSQEFIGGGLETQYF. DNA of the CDR3: TGCGCCAGCAGCCAAGAGTTTATAGGCGGGGGACTGGAGACCCAGTACTTC.

The V and J genes are TRBV5-1 and TRBJ2-2, with TRBD2 as a possible D gene (5 bases). V was clipped by 1 base and J by 4 bases, with 11 bases between them. Germline V gene lookup returns CDR1 SGHRS and CDR2 YFSETQ. This CDR3 has 15 amino acids. CDR3 sequence: CASSLSTAGTGELFF. CDR3 coding DNA: TGCGCCAGCAGCTTGAGTACGGCGGGCACCGGGGAGCTGTTTTTT.

The chain joins TRBV27 to TRBJ2-3, with a possible D match to TRBD1 (6 bases). CDR1 MNHEY and CDR2 SMNVEV come from the germline V gene (reference sequence). V lost 8 bases to trimming and J lost 5 bases, with 14 bases between them. The CDR3 has 13 amino acids. The CDR3: CASARGNGDTQYF. The CDR3 bases are TGTGCCAGCGCAAGGGGGAATGGAGATACGCAGTATTTT.

The V and J genes are TRBV19 and TRBJ1-2, with TRBD1 matching 7 bases. After removal of 5 bases from V and 0 bases from J, the junction contained 9 bases not matched to a gene. Germline assignment: CDR1 LNHDA and CDR2 SQIVND (reference sequence). The CDR3 has 16 residues. The CDR3 bases are TGTGCCAGTAGTCCCTCCGGGACAGAAGCTAACTATGGCTACACCTTC. Translating it yields CASSPSGTEANYGYTF.

The chain employs TRBV7-9 and TRBJ2-5; D call uncertain. The CDR3 runs to 15 residues. V dropped 2 bases and J dropped 5 bases, with 15 bases sitting between them. The germline V gene encodes CDR1 SEHNR and CDR2 FQNEAQ (reference sequence). CDR3 sequence reads: CASSLTVRSIETQYF. Here the CDR3 DNA reads TGTGCCAGCAGCTTAACCGTTAGATCCATCGAGACCCAGTACTTC.

In its sample, this clone was seen a few times. V gene TRBV7-2 combines with J gene TRBJ1-5; unclear D gene. Trimming took off 2 bases at V and 3 bases at J, with 14 bases between the two ends. CDR3 length: 16 residues. CDR1 is SGHTA and CDR2 is FQGNSA in the germline V gene. This chain's CDR3 is CASSLPPTEYNQPQHF. In DNA form, the CDR3 reads TGTGCCAGCAGCTTACCCCCAACAGAGTACAATCAGCCCCAGCATTTT.

Turning to this clone: The junction and the germline gene differ at one end; a read error may be behind it. V and J are TRBV7-2 and TRBJ2-3; 7 bases map to TRBD1. Germline V gene data show CDR1 as SGHTA and CDR2 as FQGNSA. The CDR3 length is 12 residues. The CDR3 sequence: CASSLRLSGTAF. The CDR3 nucleotides are TGTGCCAGCAGCTTACGGCTATCCGGGACAGCTTTT.

The rearrangement links TRBV6-5 to TRBJ1-2; 7 bases map to TRBD1. The CDR3 extends over 12 amino acids. Looked up from germline, CDR1 is MNHEY and CDR2 is SVGAGI. V shed 7 bases, J shed 8 bases, and the junction held 7 bases outside the gene matches. CDR3 sequence: CASTKTGRGYTF. CDR3 in DNA: TGTGCCAGCACCAAGACAGGGAGGGGCTACACCTTC.

This chain uses TRBV7-2 with TRBJ1-3, with D perhaps matching TRBD1 (5 bases). Germline V gene sequence: CDR1 SGHTA, CDR2 FQGNSA. This CDR3 contains 15 residues. Trimming pared 5 bases from V and 3 bases from J, leaving 14 bases between. This chain's CDR3 is CASSPWAGIGNTIYF. The CDR3 DNA reads as TGTGCCAGCAGCCCATGGGCAGGGATTGGAAACACCATATATTTT.